This is a list of T cell receptor beta chains from one sample in a study of T cell responses to AZD1222 COVID-19 vaccine. Produced via immunoSEQ multiplex PCR; TCRdb's table is partial and in-frame only. The sample lists about 120,000 clones; roughly 90% were seen once. The source was peripheral blood, collected on day 0 of AZD1222 vaccination. Receptors were obtained from an adult in good health. The CDR3 runs from the conserved cysteine through the conserved F or W. The D gene is left open where the match is weak. Expanded clones are given a class, and other clones once, few, many or no size at all.

V gene: TRBV5-1
J gene: TRBJ2-1
D gene: .
clone size: few
CDR3 DNA: TGCGCCAGCAGCTTGGTGCAGGGGTATGGTGAGCAGTTCTTC
CDR3 protein: CASSLVQGYGEQFF

V gene: TRBV12-3/TRBV12-4
J gene: TRBJ1-1
D gene: .
clone size: .
CDR3 DNA: TGTGCCAGCAGGTCCGGGGTTACTGAAGCTTTCTTT
CDR3 protein: CASRSGVTEAFF

V gene: TRBV27
J gene: TRBJ2-1
D gene: TRBD2
clone size: .
CDR3 DNA: TGTGCCAGCAGTTTATGGCGGGAGCTCGACGGTGAGCAGTTCTTC
CDR3 protein: CASSLWRELDGEQFF

V gene: TRBV18
J gene: TRBJ2-7
D gene: .
clone size: .
CDR3 DNA: TGTGCCAGCTCACCGGGGGTTAACGAGCAGTACTTC
CDR3 protein: CASSPGVNEQYF

V gene: TRBV5-4
J gene: TRBJ1-2
D gene: .
clone size: .
CDR3 DNA: TGTGCCAGCAGTTTGCTGGGGGACCTCTATGGCTACACCTTC
CDR3 protein: CASSLLGDLYGYTF

V gene: TRBV6-2/TRBV6-3
J gene: TRBJ2-5
D gene: .
clone size: .
CDR3 DNA: TGTGCCAGCAGGTACAGTAGGACCCAGTACTTC
CDR3 protein: CASRYSRTQYF

V gene: TRBV4-3
J gene: TRBJ2-7
D gene: .
clone size: .
CDR3 DNA: TGCGCCAGCAGCCAAGAAAGTTCGTCCTACGAGCAGTACTTC
CDR3 protein: CASSQESSSYEQYF

V gene: TRBV5-4
J gene: TRBJ2-1
D gene: TRBD2
clone size: .
CDR3 DNA: TGTGCCAGCAGCGAGGGGACTAGCGGACGCAATGAGCAGTTCTTC
CDR3 protein: CASSEGTSGRNEQFF

V gene: TRBV6-4
J gene: TRBJ1-6
D gene: .
clone size: once
CDR3 DNA: TGTGCCAGCAGTGCCTCACCCCTCCACTTT
CDR3 protein: CASSASPLHF

V gene: TRBV6-5
J gene: TRBJ1-2
D gene: .
clone size: once
CDR3 DNA: TGTGCCAGCAGTTCAACAGGGAACTATGGCTACACCTTC
CDR3 protein: CASSSTGNYGYTF

V gene: TRBV19
J gene: TRBJ2-1
D gene: .
clone size: many
CDR3 DNA: TGTGCCAGTACCCCTTGGGGATTTGGGCCGCATGAGCAGTTCTTC
CDR3 protein: CASTPWGFGPHEQFF

V gene: TRBV7-9
J gene: TRBJ1-1
D gene: .
clone size: .
CDR3 DNA: TGTGCCAGCAGCTTATGGATCGGTGGAACCACTGAAGCTTTCTTT
CDR3 protein: CASSLWIGGTTEAFF

V gene: TRBV7-9
J gene: TRBJ2-3
D gene: .
clone size: .
CDR3 DNA: TGTGCCAGCAGCTTACGTACAAAGGGGGCGGGACGCACAGATACGCAGTATTTT
CDR3 protein: CASSLRTKGAGRTDTQYF

V gene: TRBV14
J gene: TRBJ2-2
D gene: .
clone size: .
CDR3 DNA: TGTGCCAGCAGCCAAGCCAGGGGATACACCGGGGAGCTGTTTTTT
CDR3 protein: CASSQARGYTGELFF

V gene: TRBV19
J gene: TRBJ1-6
D gene: .
clone size: .
CDR3 DNA: TGTGCCAGTAGAGGGGACTTGAATTCACCCCTCCACTTT
CDR3 protein: CASRGDLNSPLHF

V gene: TRBV30
J gene: TRBJ2-7
D gene: TRBD1
clone size: .
CDR3 DNA: TGTGCCTGGAGAGATTCCCCCTCCGGGACAGGGTGGTACGAGCAGTACTTC
CDR3 protein: CAWRDSPSGTGWYEQYF

V gene: TRBV30
J gene: TRBJ2-1
D gene: .
clone size: .
CDR3 DNA: TGTGCCTGGAGTGACGATACCTACAATGAGCAGTTCTTC
CDR3 protein: CAWSDDTYNEQFF

V gene: TRBV6-5
J gene: TRBJ1-2
D gene: .
clone size: few
CDR3 DNA: TGTGCCAGCAGCCCCACAGAGACCTATGGCTACACCTTC
CDR3 protein: CASSPTETYGYTF

V gene: TRBV6-1
J gene: TRBJ2-7
D gene: .
clone size: .
CDR3 DNA: TGTGCCAGCAGTGAAGCCCCGTTTAACTACGAGCAGTACTTC
CDR3 protein: CASSEAPFNYEQYF

V gene: TRBV18
J gene: TRBJ1-4
D gene: .
clone size: .
CDR3 DNA: TGTGCCAGCTCACCAGATAGGGAAGGAAAACTGTTTTTT
CDR3 protein: CASSPDREGKLFF

V gene: TRBV5-1
J gene: TRBJ1-5
D gene: .
clone size: .
CDR3 DNA: TGCGCCAGCAGCTTGGATTGGGGAGATCAGCCCCAGCATTTT
CDR3 protein: CASSLDWGDQPQHF

V gene: TRBV27
J gene: TRBJ2-7
D gene: .
clone size: .
CDR3 DNA: TGTGCCAGCAGTTTCTCCCGCCTTGGCGAGCAGTACTTC
CDR3 protein: CASSFSRLGEQYF

V gene: TRBV12-3/TRBV12-4
J gene: TRBJ1-3
D gene: .
clone size: few
CDR3 DNA: TGTGCCAGCAGTTTTGGCGGGAGTTACACCATATATTTT
CDR3 protein: CASSFGGSYTIYF

V gene: TRBV27
J gene: TRBJ1-6
D gene: .
clone size: .
CDR3 DNA: TGTGCCAGCAGTTTCGGAGGGAATTCACCCCTCCACTTT
CDR3 protein: CASSFGGNSPLHF

V gene: TRBV19
J gene: TRBJ2-7
D gene: .
clone size: .
CDR3 DNA: TGTGCCAGTAGTATAGATCTTGAGGGGATCAACGAGCAGTACTTC
CDR3 protein: CASSIDLEGINEQYF

V gene: TRBV7-9
J gene: TRBJ2-5
D gene: TRBD1
clone size: .
CDR3 DNA: TGTGCCAGCAGCCCGACGACAGGGGGCCGGGAGACCCAGTACTTC
CDR3 protein: CASSPTTGGRETQYF

V gene: TRBV14
J gene: TRBJ1-2
D gene: .
clone size: .
CDR3 DNA: TGTGCCAGCAGCCGGAACTACAATGGCTACACCTTC
CDR3 protein: CASSRNYNGYTF

V gene: TRBV12-5
J gene: TRBJ1-1
D gene: TRBD1
clone size: .
CDR3 DNA: TGTGCTAGTGGTTTGGTAACAGGGGTGACTGAAGCTTTCTTT
CDR3 protein: CASGLVTGVTEAFF

V gene: TRBV15
J gene: TRBJ2-1
D gene: .
clone size: .
CDR3 DNA: TGTGCCACCAGCACTAGCCCCCACAGCTCCTACAATGAGCAGTTCTTC
CDR3 protein: CATSTSPHSSYNEQFF

V gene: TRBV4-1
J gene: TRBJ1-2
D gene: .
clone size: .
CDR3 DNA: TGCGCCAGCAGCCAAGAGGTGGGGACTAACTATGGCTACACCTTC
CDR3 protein: CASSQEVGTNYGYTF

V gene: TRBV6-5
J gene: TRBJ1-1
D gene: .
clone size: .
CDR3 DNA: TGTGCCAGCAGTAATACTTGGGGGGCGACGGCTGAAGCTTTCTTT
CDR3 protein: CASSNTWGATAEAFF

V gene: TRBV7-6
J gene: TRBJ1-1
D gene: .
clone size: .
CDR3 DNA: TGTGCCAGCAGTAGCAGGGGGAACACTGAAGCTTTCTTT
CDR3 protein: CASSSRGNTEAFF

V gene: TRBV7-8
J gene: TRBJ1-2
D gene: TRBD1
clone size: .
CDR3 DNA: TGTGCCAGCAGCCCCGGACAGGAGGGGTATGGCTACACCTTC
CDR3 protein: CASSPGQEGYGYTF

V gene: TRBV11-1
J gene: TRBJ2-7
D gene: .
clone size: .
CDR3 DNA: TGTGCCAGCAGCTTATACAGGACGTCCTACGAGCAGTACTTC
CDR3 protein: CASSLYRTSYEQYF

V gene: TRBV10-3
J gene: TRBJ2-3
D gene: TRBD2
clone size: .
CDR3 DNA: TGTGCCATCAGTGGAGCGGGAGCCCTCACAGATACGCAGTATTTT
CDR3 protein: CAISGAGALTDTQYF

V gene: TRBV6-6
J gene: TRBJ2-1
D gene: .
clone size: .
CDR3 DNA: TGTGCCAGCCAGATTAGCTCCTACAATGAGCAGTTCTTC
CDR3 protein: CASQISSYNEQFF

V gene: TRBV5-1
J gene: TRBJ2-7
D gene: .
clone size: .
CDR3 DNA: TGCGCCAGCAGCTTGGACAGGGAGGTCCACGAGCAGTACTTC
CDR3 protein: CASSLDREVHEQYF

V gene: TRBV9
J gene: TRBJ2-5
D gene: .
clone size: .
CDR3 DNA: TGTGCCAGCAGCGCACCGGGAGAGGGGGAGACCCAGTACTTC
CDR3 protein: CASSAPGEGETQYF

V gene: TRBV10-3
J gene: TRBJ2-2
D gene: TRBD1
clone size: .
CDR3 DNA: TGTGCCATAAGGGACAGCAAGCTCGCGAACACCGGGGAGCTGTTTTTT
CDR3 protein: CAIRDSKLANTGELFF

V gene: TRBV9
J gene: TRBJ1-1
D gene: .
clone size: .
CDR3 DNA: TGTGCCAGCAGCGTAGTGACTAACACTGAAGCTTTCTTT
CDR3 protein: CASSVVTNTEAFF

V gene: TRBV29-1
J gene: TRBJ2-1
D gene: .
clone size: .
CDR3 DNA: TGCAGCGTTCGAAACTTCGGGGCTCCATACAATGAGCAGTTCTTC
CDR3 protein: CSVRNFGAPYNEQFF

V gene: TRBV5-1
J gene: TRBJ1-1
D gene: .
clone size: once
CDR3 DNA: TGCGCCAGCAGCCTCCCCAAGCGGGACACTGAAGCTTTCTTT
CDR3 protein: CASSLPKRDTEAFF

V gene: TRBV4-2
J gene: TRBJ2-3
D gene: TRBD2
clone size: .
CDR3 DNA: TGTGCCAGCAGCCAAGGATGGCGGACTAGCGGAGATACGCAGTATTTT
CDR3 protein: CASSQGWRTSGDTQYF